This T cell receptor beta chain was captured in a study (dated by TCRdb to between 2020 and 2023). General study outcomes and caveats: Further investigation, including longitudinal sampling and assessment of a control group, is stated by the authors to be required.

TCR beta chain repertoires were profiled by survey-level sequencing on the immunoSEQ platform. The study's processing was this. Repertoire diversity was quantified as the inverse Simpson index, and CDR3 amino acid length spectratypes and V-J pairing frequencies were compared. Clonotypes specific to SARS-CoV-2, CMV, influenza A and EBV were annotated by matching TCR beta CDR3 sequences against VDJdb. TCRdb's version of the immuneACCESS table is confined to in-frame rearrangements and falls short of the full clone set. An unresolved V gene accounts for under half of the shortfall where checked; the remainder is of unknown origin. V and J calls and clone size follow that table, whereas D and trimming were derived from the DNA. The table for this sample lists about 68,000 clones; just under 95% of them were counted only once. Clones ranked in the top ten supply roughly 4.5% of the sample. According to the germline V gene, CDR1 reads SGHRS and CDR2 reads YFSETQ. Trimming takes 1 base off V and 0 bases off J; junction bases not matched to a gene: 9. The CDR3 sequence holds 18 residues, the cysteine and phenylalanine included. Of all the DNA, just the CDR3 is kept, 54 bases in frame from base 1.

Turning to this clone: It lacks a known antigen. No much larger clonotype is one base removed from it; base qualities were not supplied.

PBMCs were isolated from peripheral blood, and TCR beta sequencing was performed on genomic DNA from unsorted PBMCs. This TCR derives from a man aged 40-55 years with rheumatoid arthritis. Sequencing was performed on PBMCs. The sequence joins TRBV5-1 to TRBJ2-3, with 9 middle bases fitting TRBD2. The sequenced DNA: TGCGCCAGCAGCTTGTCTGCGGGACTAGCAGCTAGCACAGATACGCAGTATTTT. This codes for CASSLSAGLAASTDTQYF.